This T cell receptor (beta chain) emerged from a study of cytomegalovirus exposure and HLA in healthy donors (dated by TCRdb to 2016 to 2017). Background on the whole study: In an earlier analysis of approximately 640 of the donors, about 270 Gb of sequence data and 90 million to 120 million unique TCR beta sequences from some 170 million T cells were reported. An early release that covered about 600 HLA-typed donors contained around 330 gigabases of sequencing data and 75 million to 100 million unique TCR sequences. Among the roughly 400 genotyped donors, around 81% belonged to the genetic ancestry cluster associated with self-reported Caucasian donors. The study aimed to test whether cataloging public T cell receptors could reveal signatures of past pathogen exposure. The study used immunosequencing to profile the T cell repertoires of approximately 650 subjects and linked those repertoires to cytomegalovirus serostatus. A separate validation cohort of about 110 different subjects was used in addition to the roughly 640-subject first cohort. High-throughput TCR immunosequencing, statistical association of individual TCRs with disease status, and machine learning were combined to predict cytomegalovirus infection status. A later analysis re-examined previously published TCR beta repertoires from 500 to 700 donors and added high-resolution HLA genotyping to investigate patterns of TCR occurrence. In the later analysis, no new phenotypic data were used to find candidate immune exposures; instead, reliance was placed on TCR beta sequences and their occurrence across donors. In an earlier analysis of roughly 600 of the donors, high-throughput TCR beta sequencing was used to judge whether each TCR beta V gene segment behaved as functional or pseudogenic. Donor age, sex, ethnicity and CMV serostatus were collected together with the repertoire data. A later genetic analysis took genome-wide SNP genotypes for 398 of the 666 donors and used that subset as a discovery cohort. Every repertoire in the discovery cohort had been generated on one and the same sequencing platform. Class I and class II HLA loci were covered by the typing at four-digit resolution. Typing coverage differed by locus: A, B, C, DRB1 and DQB1 were typed in about 620-640 donors, DQA1 in around 500, DPA1 in some 600, and DPB1 in roughly 450. Several DR-DQ haplotypes were handled as single units for association and clustering because linkage in the cohort was strong. Among 300 to 500 genotyped donors of the cohort, an average of around 220,000 unique TCR beta nucleotide sequences was sequenced per donor, of which about 18% were non-productive.

Receptor amplification or capture employed the immunoSEQ multiplex PCR assay. For the multiplex PCR, a mixture combining 60 forward primers for TCR Vbeta segments and 13 reverse primers for TCR Jbeta segments was used. The CDR3 region of rearranged TCR beta genes was amplified from genomic DNA by a multiplex PCR assay. The Illumina HiSeq System was used to sequence the amplified TCR beta libraries as 87-base-pair reads. On the authors' methods: A later analysis tallied roughly 76 million unique TCR beta chains across the 666 repertoires, and some 12 million of those chains were shared by two or more donors. Raw reads were error-corrected and collapsed into unique sequences with a nearest-neighbor algorithm that merged closely related sequences to remove PCR and sequencing errors. To assign V, D and J gene segments, CDR3 sequences were aligned to IMGT reference sequences. For a sequence to be retained, at least a six-nucleotide match to both a V gene segment and a J gene segment was required. A rearrangement was called productive if the CDR3 had no stop codons and remained in frame with V and J, and every other rearrangement was called non-productive. Following IMGT convention, CDR3 was defined as the stretch from the second conserved V-encoded cysteine up to the conserved J-encoded phenylalanine. Sequences without an unambiguous match to a single V gene segment were excluded from the earlier analysis of about 600 of the donors. In an earlier analysis of 500 to 750 of the donors, V segments were called functional above 56.7% productive rearrangements and were called segregating when the between-donor standard deviation exceeded 5%. To diagnose cytomegalovirus status from the catalog of TCR beta chain sequences, a statistical classification framework was built. V and J gene assignment, in a later analysis, came from comparing TCR nucleotide sequences with IMGT/GENE-DB human TR gene sequences. The TCRdist pipeline was used in a later analysis to assign CDR3 sequences and most-parsimonious VDJ recombination scenarios. In a later analysis, each TCR beta chain was defined by its CDR3 amino acid sequence together with its V-gene family, and reads without a unique V-gene family were excluded. In a later analysis, 450 to 600 highly shared, low-generation-probability nucleotide sequences were removed to address suspected cross-contamination and a sequencing artifact. In a later analysis, a clonal expansion index was calculated for each public chain from normalized within-repertoire ranks of inferred template counts. In a later analysis, generation probabilities were computed using a VDJ recombination model fitted to out-of-frame rearrangements, and the results were checked against IGoR. In a later analysis, TCR-TCR, TCR-HLA and TCR-CMV co-occurrence was scored with hypergeometric tests, and a repertoire-size bias correction was applied to TCR pairs. To estimate false discovery rates, a later analysis permuted the HLA or CMV assignments 20 times. In a later analysis, co-occurring TCRs were grouped using DBSCAN, with TCRdist sequence similarity added in when clustering inside HLA-allele-positive subsets. Repertoires with fewer than 30,000 or more than 120,000 public chains were left out of co-occurrence clustering, as were several repertoires with anomalous nucleotide sharing. As stored in TCRdb, this immuneACCESS dataset retains in-frame rearrangements with V and J assigned. A fraction of the clones does not appear; measured against another copy, unresolved V genes explain less than half of the discrepancy, and the remainder lacks a known reason. Clone size and the V and J calls come from that table; the DNA yielded D and trimming. The table of this sample itemizes approximately 120,000 clones. The top ten clones comprise around 2.7% of the sample.

A remark on this clone: Its cognate antigen has yet to be identified.

In total, around 600 healthy bone marrow donors made up the cohort. Cohort members were all nominally healthy when sampled, although unrecorded immune exposures were likely present. The donor tested CMV seronegative, placing the donor among the roughly 350 seronegative members of the cohort. A peripheral blood sample was collected from each donor, and TCR beta sequencing was performed on peripheral blood mononuclear cells. Genomic DNA extraction from the blood cell samples was performed with the Qiagen DNeasy Blood Extraction Kit. The research as a whole found: Because some donors lacked HLA typing at each locus, the association tests relied only on the typed subset. According to a later analysis, parvovirus B19, influenza, CMV and Epstein-Barr virus appeared linked to several top co-occurrence clusters. Compared with equally common non-associated chains, HLA-associated TCR beta chains in a later analysis were more clonally expanded and had lower generation probabilities. A later analysis associated 15,000 to 20,000 TCR beta sequences with specific HLA alleles at a false discovery rate of 0.05. In this cohort, only TCR beta chains were sequenced, and detectable features were limited by the absence of alpha or paired-chain data. Most CMV-associated TCR beta chains appeared to be HLA-restricted in a later analysis, and the HLA associations seemed to be driven largely by CMV exposure. A further reported finding was that TCR beta sequences accurately predicted the HLA-A and HLA-B alleles for most subjects in the first cohort. For the cohort, immune exposure information was limited to CMV serostatus. The study gave a list of about 150 TCR beta chains associated with cytomegalovirus. The authors suggested that the approach could potentially be extended to other disease states and immunological phenotypes. Roughly uniform sequencing depth across donors was assumed in presence/absence analyses, although this assumption may not hold. The 87-base-pair reads could not distinguish some IMGT-functional V segments, including TRBV6-2 and TRBV6-3, so those segments were excluded. Approximately 16 rarely observed V segments, including chromosome 9 orphons, were excluded from the earlier analysis of about 500 of the donors because counts were too low. Strong co-occurrence of HLA alleles, especially DR and DQ, made assigning TCR associations to individual alleles difficult. A later genetic analysis associated a missense DCLRE1C variant with V-gene and J-gene trimming of TCR beta chains, and an independent cohort replicated the association. The classifier was reported to diagnose cytomegalovirus status with high specificity and sensitivity in both the original and validation cohorts. Broadly in line with IMGT annotations, most TCR beta V segments showed up in productive rearrangements about 87% or about 30% of the time in an earlier analysis of roughly 590 of the donors. A group of highly shared sequence variants was considered likely to be a technical artifact of the sequencing pipeline. A later analysis found that TCR association rates varied across HLA loci, with DRB1 alleles showing the most associated TCRs and HLA-C alleles the fewest. Correlated functional status among segregating V segments might reflect linkage disequilibrium, but an unknown experimental factor could not be ruled out. According to a later genetic analysis, donors in an Asian-associated ancestry cluster had fewer N-insertions in productive TCRs than the approximately 650-donor mean. Most TCR sequences were observed very rarely across donors, whereas some public TCRs were present in many individuals. A few of the identified cytomegalovirus-associated TCR beta chains were confirmed in vitro to be specific for cytomegalovirus antigens.

V is pruned by 5 bases and J by 6 bases, leaving 4 bases of the junction without a gene match. The CDR3 holds 13 amino acids from the cysteine to the phenylalanine. This entry keeps only the CDR3 DNA: 39 bases, framed from base 1. CDR1 and CDR2 are drawn from the germline V gene (reference sequence): LNHDA, SQIVND. The source is a man aged 25-45 years in good health and CMV-seronegative. Rearrangement joined TRBV19 to TRBJ2-1; a stretch of 7 junction bases matches TRBD2. The source material was PBMCs. The encoded CDR3 is CASSLGLPNEQFF. DNA sequence: TGTGCCAGTAGTTTGGGACTACCCAATGAGCAGTTCTTC.